This TCR beta chain was recovered during a study of blood T cell repertoires in COVID-19. Study in general: COVID-19 samples collected from the United States, Italy and Spain covered acute and convalescent phases. PBMCs, B-cell-depleted T cells, or T cells were the source of the cDNA or gDNA that made up the material.

A single count supports this clone. V dropped 1 base and J dropped 4 bases, with 10 bases sitting between them. CDR1 LGHNT and CDR2 FRNRAP come from the germline V gene. The CDR3 has 15 residues. Authors' data handling: Quantification of nucleated cells was approximated via reference gene primer amplification. The data were produced by immunoSEQ multiplex PCR, yet TCRdb's version contains in-frame clones alone and is incomplete. Clone size and V and J calls were adopted from that table, with D and trimming inferred from the DNA. This sample has about 140,000 clones; around 82% occur once, and the top ten carry approximately 8%.

The V and J genes are TRBV12-5 and TRBJ2-2; no reliable D call. The sequence derives from a human donor in a cohort sampled during active COVID-19. The source material was peripheral blood. The CDR3 reads CASGLGKESTGELFF. CDR3 nucleotide sequence: TGTGCTAGTGGTTTGGGAAAGGAGAGCACCGGGGAGCTGTTTTTT.